A single sample is the source of the 6 T cell receptor beta chains below, sequenced in a study of blood T cells in healthy people across ages. Using a J-beta primer mix together with a sample-barcoded 5' primer, a second PCR was run for 7 to 11 cycles. TCRdb reanalysed the 5' RACE reads using MiXCR and keeps one entry per CDR3 protein. The repertoire has 1.4 million or so distinct CDR3 sequences, about 42% of them found once; the top ten carry more than 4%. The sample was blood. Source of these receptors: a young woman in good health.

This chain joins TRBV7-2 and TRBJ1-1, with D possibly TRBD1 on 5 matching bases. CDR3 length equals 18 residues. From germline, CDR1 is SGHTA and CDR2 FQGNSA. Trimming pared 7 bases from V and 3 bases from J, leaving 27 bases between. CDR3 region: CASNPRGVKPAMDTEAFF. In DNA, the CDR3 is TGTGCCAGCAATCCTAGAGGGGTAAAGCCAGCAATGGACACTGAAGCTTTCTTT.

The chain combines TRBV18 with TRBJ2-7; the D gene is possibly TRBD1 (5 bases). Germline CDR1 reads KGHSH; CDR2 reads LQKENI. Trimming stripped 0 bases from V and 7 bases from J, with 13 bases between. The CDR3 sequence is 14 residues long. CDR3 sequence: CASSPPSGSDEQYF. CDR3 sequence (DNA): TGTGCCAGCTCACCACCGTCAGGGTCGGATGAGCAGTACTTC.

This clonotype was seen a few times. The chain uses TRBV15 and TRBJ1-5; D is perhaps TRBD1 (6 bases). The CDR3 is 14 amino acids. V lost 0 bases and J lost 5, with 8 bases in between. Germline V gives CDR1 LNHNV, CDR2 YYDKDF (reference sequence). CDR3 amino acids: CATSRDRGDQPQHF. The DNA of the CDR3 is TGTGCCACCAGCAGAGATAGGGGGGATCAGCCCCAGCATTTT.

This chain joins TRBV20-1 and TRBJ2-3, with TRBD1 as a possible D gene (6 bases). The germline V and J ends were trimmed by 6 bases and 0 bases, with 13 bases remaining between them. The CDR3 loop spans 14 amino acids. The germline CDR1 and CDR2 sequences are DFQATT and SNEGSKA (reference sequence). CDR3 nucleotide sequence: TGCAGTGCCCCCAGGGGCTCAAGCACAGATACGCAGTATTTT. It specifies CSAPRGSSTDTQYF.

The chain couples TRBV4-3 to TRBJ1-2; tentatively, D is TRBD1 (5 bases). Germline V gene data show CDR1 as LGHNA and CDR2 as YSLEER. V gave up 1 base and J gave up 2 bases, with 11 bases separating them. The CDR3 contains 15 residues. CDR3 residues: CASSQVRSGNYGYTF. For the CDR3, the DNA is TGCGCCAGCAGCCAAGTTCGTTCAGGGAACTATGGCTACACCTTC.

This chain uses TRBV6-1 with TRBJ1-4; TRBD1 agrees at 11 bases. Unmatched junction bases numbered 8, after V lost 6 bases and J lost 8 bases. CDR3 length: 15 amino acids. Germline V gene sequence: CDR1 MNHNS, CDR2 SASEGT. The CDR3 loop is CASSPADRGLEKLFF. CDR3 bases: TGTGCCAGCAGCCCCGCGGACAGGGGGCTCGAAAAACTGTTTTTT.